This T cell receptor (beta chain) comes out of a study of neurological immune-mediated disorders. This clonotype was observed at least ten times. What it binds is not known. The germline V gene encodes CDR1 SGHDN and CDR2 FVKESK. V lost 7 bases, J lost 4 bases, and 19 bases lay in between. This CDR3 is 15 amino acids long. Regarding time point: longitudinal time-point 1 (baseline). The authors made cDNA by 5'RACE with 10-nucleotide random UMIs. TCRdb used MiXCR to reprocess the 5' RACE reads, holding one entry per CDR3 protein. This sample yields approximately 70,000 distinct CDR3 sequences, of which roughly a tenth are seen a single time; 9.6% belongs to the top ten. Study-level points and caveats: The greatest TCR clonal expansion occurred in HTLV-1-associated myelopathy and the least in multiple sclerosis, which fell below healthy controls.

Sequenced material: PBMCs. The sequence was obtained from a man younger than 45 in good health. The chain recombines TRBV14 with TRBJ1-1; maybe TRBD1 (5 bases). CDR3 DNA: TGTGCCAGCACCCCTACGGGGCTCGAGGTCACTGAAGCTTTCTTT. Amino acid sequence: CASTPTGLEVTEAFF.